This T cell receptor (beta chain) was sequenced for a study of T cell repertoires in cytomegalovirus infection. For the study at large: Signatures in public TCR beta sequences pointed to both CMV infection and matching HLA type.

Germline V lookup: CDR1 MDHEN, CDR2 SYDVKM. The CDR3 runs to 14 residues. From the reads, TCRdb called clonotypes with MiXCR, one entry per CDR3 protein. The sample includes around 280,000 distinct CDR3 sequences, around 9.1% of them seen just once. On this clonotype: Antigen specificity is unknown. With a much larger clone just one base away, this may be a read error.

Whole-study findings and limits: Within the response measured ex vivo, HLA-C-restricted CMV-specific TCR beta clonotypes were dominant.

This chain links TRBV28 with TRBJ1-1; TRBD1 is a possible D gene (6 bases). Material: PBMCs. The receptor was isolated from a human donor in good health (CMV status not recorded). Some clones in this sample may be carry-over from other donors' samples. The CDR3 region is CANSLYRDVTEAFF. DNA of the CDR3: TGTGCCAACAGTTTATACAGGGATGTCACTGAAGCTTTCTTT.